This T cell receptor beta chain was identified in a study of blood T cell repertoires in COVID-19. In germline, CDR1 is KGHSH, CDR2 LQKENI. The CDR3 is 14 residues long. The V and J ends lost 2 bases and 1 base respectively, with 8 bases between them. The assay was immunoSEQ multiplex PCR, and TCRdb's table has in-frame clones only and misses some. The table lists about 160,000 clones, 84% of them singletons. The chain is built from TRBV18 and TRBJ1-1; D is unresolved. The sequence was collected from a woman aged 45-60 years who had recovered from COVID-19. Sequences were obtained from PBMCs or T cells enriched from blood (not recorded which). This CDR3 reads CASSPAQQNTEAFF. The DNA for the CDR3 is TGTGCCAGCTCACCAGCCCAACAGAACACTGAAGCTTTCTTT.